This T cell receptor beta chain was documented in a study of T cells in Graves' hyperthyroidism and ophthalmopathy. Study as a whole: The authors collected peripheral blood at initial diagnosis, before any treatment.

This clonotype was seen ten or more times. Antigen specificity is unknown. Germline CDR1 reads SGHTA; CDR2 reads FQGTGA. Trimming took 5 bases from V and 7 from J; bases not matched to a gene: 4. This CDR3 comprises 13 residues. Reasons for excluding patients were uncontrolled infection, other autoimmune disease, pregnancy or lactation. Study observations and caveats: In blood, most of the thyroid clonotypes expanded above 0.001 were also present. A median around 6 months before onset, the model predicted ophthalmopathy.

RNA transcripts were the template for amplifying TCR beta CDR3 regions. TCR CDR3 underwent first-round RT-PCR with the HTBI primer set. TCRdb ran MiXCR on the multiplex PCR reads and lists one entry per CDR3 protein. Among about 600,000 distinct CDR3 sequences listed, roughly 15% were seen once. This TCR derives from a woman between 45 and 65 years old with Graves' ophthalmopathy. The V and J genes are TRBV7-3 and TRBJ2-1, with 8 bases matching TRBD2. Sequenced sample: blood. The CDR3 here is CASSLERENEQFF. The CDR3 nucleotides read TGTGCCAGCAGCCTTGAGCGGGAGAATGAGCAGTTCTTC.